This TCR beta chain emerged from a study of shared clonotypes between healthy human individuals. Study background: Each donor's CD4 naive and CD4 memory cells filled three plates apiece, CD8 naive two, and CD8 memory one. Study-wide points: Shared clonotypes across all four donors exceeded non-shared ones in generation probability. Sample collection involved blood only; tissue repertoires are likely different.

This CDR3 region has 15 residues. Trimming cost V 4 bases and J 5 bases, with 14 bases left between them. The V gene's germline CDR1 is LGHNA and CDR2 YSLEER. Every one of the donors was a Caucasian adult that lived in Nashville, Tennessee. About this clone itself: No antigen is known for it.

Here immunoSEQ multiplex PCR was the method, and the copy in TCRdb shows in-frame clones only, minus some. Seen here are about 2.4 million clones, around nine tenths observed once, and the top ten hold 0.13% to 0.15%. The chain carries TRBV4-3 and TRBJ1-4; D gene uncertain. Material for sequencing was naive CD4+ T cells sorted from blood. As for subset: CD45RA+ positively selected. The source is a man between 18 and 29 years old in good health. CDR3 DNA sequence: TGCGCCAGCAGCCCTGGGCCAGGAAAAAATGAAAAACTGTTTTTT. It yields the protein CASSPGPGKNEKLFF.